A single sample is the source of the 17 T cell receptor beta chains below, sequenced in a study of PD-1 blockade in classical Hodgkin lymphoma. Data came from immunoSEQ multiplex PCR; TCRdb stores just in-frame clones and leaves some out. The data hold under 40,000 clones, with 77% observed a single time. Time point of the sample: cycle 4 day 1 (C4D1), after 5 to 7 weeks of nivolumab. The patients all showed relapse after autologous stem cell transplantation, while their brentuximab vedotin exposure varied. The sample here was peripheral blood mononuclear cells (PBMCs), taken before the fourth cycle of nivolumab. These TCRs come from a human donor with classical Hodgkin lymphoma.

The chain links TRBV6-6 to TRBJ2-2; D ambiguous. Trimming removed 7 bases from V and 2 bases from J, with 17 bases in between. The CDR3 totals 16 residues. Germline CDR1 and CDR2: MNHNY and SVGAGI (reference sequence). CDR3 bases: TGTGCCAGCAACCCCCTGGGCCAGCTCAACACCGGGGAGCTGTTTTTT. Amino acids: CASNPLGQLNTGELFF.

The chain combines TRBV5-4 with TRBJ2-4; TRBD2 matches 11 bases. CDR3 length equals 18 residues. The germline CDR1 and CDR2 sequences are SGHNT and YYREEE (reference sequence). V lost 4 bases to trimming and J lost 1 base; unmatched junction nucleotides: 10. CDR3 coding DNA: TGTGCCAGCAGCCCTGGGACTAGCGGCAGGGCGGCCAAAAACATTCAGTACTTC. Its translation is CASSPGTSGRAAKNIQYF. The entire variable domain, with the rest obtained from reference TRBV5-4 and TRBJ2-4, is as follows: ETGVTQSPTHLIKTRGQQVTLRCSSQSGHNTVSWYQQALGQGPQFIFQYYREEENGRGNFPPRFSGLQFPNYSSELNVNALELDDSALYLCASSPGTSGRAAKNIQYFGAGTRLSVL.

The V call is TRBV4-1, the J call TRBJ2-2, with 14 bases lining up with TRBD2. The CDR3 runs 17 residues. Trimming at V came to 4 bases and at J to 5 bases, leaving 6 bases not matched to a gene. Germline CDR1 is MGHRA and CDR2 is YSYEKL. The CDR3 protein is CASSRTSGGLGTGELFF. CDR3 coding DNA: TGCGCCAGCAGCCGGACTAGCGGGGGGCTGGGAACCGGGGAGCTGTTTTTT.

This chain links TRBV4-1 with TRBJ1-1, with D uncertain. V gave up 2 bases and J gave up 6 bases, with 16 bases separating them. The germline V gene encodes CDR1 MGHRA and CDR2 YSYEKL. The CDR3 runs to 15 residues. The CDR3 nucleotides read TGCGCCAGCAGCCAATTTGGCATCCCCCGGGCTGAAGCTTTCTTT. As protein: CASSQFGIPRAEAFF.

The rearrangement joins TRBV4-3 to TRBJ2-3; weak D call: TRBD1 (6 bases). In germline, CDR1 is LGHNA, CDR2 YSLEER. The CDR3 consists of 21 residues. Trimming took 0 bases from V and 0 from J, leaving 25 bases between them. The CDR3 DNA follows: TGCGCCAGCAGCCAAGATTACTTCGCGGCAGGGGTAATCCAAAGCACAGATACGCAGTATTTT. Its protein product is CASSQDYFAAGVIQSTDTQYF.

The chain couples TRBV4-3 to TRBJ2-2; TRBD2 matches 8 bases. The CDR3 has 18 amino acids. The V and J ends lost 0 bases and 1 base, in that order; junction bases with no gene match: 7. CDR1 and CDR2 from the germline V gene are LGHNA and YSLEER. The CDR3 loop reads CASSQDQFLAGNTGELFF. The CDR3 nucleotides are TGCGCCAGCAGCCAAGATCAATTTCTAGCGGGGAACACCGGGGAGCTGTTTTTT.

This chain uses TRBV5-1 with TRBJ2-7; D is uncertain. The CDR3 has 13 residues. Germline CDR1 and CDR2: SGHRS and YFSETQ. The V end lost 1 base, the J end lost 1 base, and 6 bases lay between the germline ends. The CDR3 DNA sequence: TGCGCCAGCAGCTTGAGGGCTTCCTACGAGCAGTACTTC. Encoded protein: CASSLRASYEQYF.

V and J are TRBV7-2 and TRBJ2-7; D gene uncertain. Germline loops: CDR1 SGHTA, CDR2 FQGNSA. The CDR3 has 12 residues. With 6 bases removed from V and 4 bases from J, the gap between germline ends came to 10 bases. The CDR3 bases are TGTGCCAGCAGTCGAACAACTTACGAGCAGTACTTC. Translation gives CASSRTTYEQYF. The whole variable domain, remainder taken from reference TRBV7-2 and TRBJ2-7, is GAGVSQSPSNKVTEKGKDVELRCDPISGHTALYWYRQSLGQGLEFLIYFQGNSAPDKSGLPSDRFSAERTGGSVSTLTIQRTQQEDSAVYLCASSRTTYEQYFGPGTRLTVT.

The chain has TRBV5-4 and TRBJ1-2; TRBD1 matches 8 bases. V trimming: 0 bases; J trimming: 6 bases; junction bases outside the gene matches: 10. The CDR3 is 16 residues long. Germline V gene lookup returns CDR1 SGHNT and CDR2 YYREEE (reference sequence). The CDR3: CASSLGGTGFSDGYTF. The CDR3, as DNA: TGTGCCAGCAGCTTGGGTGGGACAGGTTTTTCGGATGGCTACACCTTC.

This sequence joins TRBV5-1 and TRBJ2-5; D remains ambiguous. The CDR3 runs 15 residues. V gave up 0 bases and J gave up 0 bases, with 9 bases separating them. Germline CDR1 and CDR2: SGHRS and YFSETQ. The DNA for the CDR3 is TGCGCCAGCAGCTTGGTGGGCCAGAACCAAGAGACCCAGTACTTC. Encoded protein: CASSLVGQNQETQYF.

The chain is built from TRBV10-3 and TRBJ2-7, with TRBD2 as a possible D gene (5 bases). Germline CDR1 is ENHRY and CDR2 is SYGVKD. CDR3 size: 13 residues. The ends were cut back, 3 bases at V and 4 bases at J, with 10 bases in the middle. The CDR3 reads CAISERLSYEQYF. CDR3 sequence (DNA): TGTGCCATCAGTGAAAGACTATCTTACGAGCAGTACTTC.

This clone was observed a few times. The CDR3, as DNA: TGTGCCAGCATCTCTCGGGACAGCTATGGCTACACCTTC. It specifies CASISRDSYGYTF. The V call is TRBV5-6, the J call TRBJ1-2; TRBD1 matches 7 bases. The germline V gene encodes CDR1 SGHDT and CDR2 YYEEEE. The CDR3 is 13 residues long. The J segment lost 4 bases and the V segment lost 6 bases, leaving 6 bases of the junction unmatched.

The chain has TRBV4-3 and TRBJ2-7; D remains ambiguous. Trimming stripped 0 bases from V and 0 bases from J, with 6 bases between. This CDR3 has 14 residues. The germline CDR1 and CDR2 sequences are LGHNA and YSLEER. The CDR3 protein is CASSQDTYSYEQYF. In DNA form, the CDR3 reads TGCGCCAGCAGCCAAGATACGTACTCCTACGAGCAGTACTTC.

V and J are TRBV27 and TRBJ2-7, with D possibly being TRBD2 (6 bases). Trimming removed 3 bases from V and 0 bases from J, with 9 bases in between. The CDR3 consists of 14 residues. The germline gives CDR1 MNHEY, CDR2 SMNVEV (reference sequence). The CDR3 protein is CASSFGTGSYEQYF. The CDR3 bases are TGTGCCAGCAGTTTTGGGACTGGCTCCTACGAGCAGTACTTC.

The gene calls are TRBV28 and TRBJ2-7, with a weak D call TRBD1 (5 bases). The CDR3 is 12 residues long. V was pared by 5 bases and J by 4 bases, with 9 bases between. Germline assignment: CDR1 MDHEN and CDR2 SYDVKM. The CDR3 region has the DNA TGTGCCAGCAGTAAAGGACAATACGAGCAGTACTTC. This encodes CASSKGQYEQYF.

The V call is TRBV4-3, the J call TRBJ2-3; 13 bases match TRBD2. The CDR3 runs to 18 residues. From germline, CDR1 is LGHNA and CDR2 YSLEER. The V and J ends lost 5 bases and 7 bases, in that order; junction bases with no gene match: 15. The CDR3 spells CASSEGGLAGDPANTQYF. CDR3 nucleotide sequence: TGCGCCAGCAGCGAAGGCGGACTAGCGGGGGACCCAGCGAATACGCAGTATTTT.

The rearrangement joins TRBV30 to TRBJ2-5; 11 nucleotides match TRBD2. Trimming at V came to 7 bases and at J to 5 bases, leaving 9 bases not matched to a gene. The CDR3 contains 14 residues. CDR1 is GTSNPN and CDR2 is SVGIG in the germline V gene (reference sequence). The DNA of the CDR3 is TGTGCCTCCCTTAAACTAGCGGGGGTGGAGACCCAGTACTTC. Its translation: CASLKLAGVETQYF.